This passage covers 8 T cell receptor beta chains from one sample sequenced in a study of control samples from healthy donors and cancer patients. Method: immunoSEQ multiplex PCR; TCRdb's copy keeps in-frame clones and lacks some. This table has 390,000 or so clones, 75% to 95% appearing once. The sample comprised PBMCs. The receptors come from a man aged 35-49 years with head and neck cancer.

V gene TRBV4-1 combines with J gene TRBJ1-4; 7 bases agree with TRBD1. The V and J ends lost 2 bases and 5 bases, in that order; junction bases with no gene match: 8. Per germline, CDR1 MGHRA and CDR2 YSYEKL. This CDR3 contains 16 residues. CDR3 residues: CASSQTKDRVNEKLFF. In DNA form, the CDR3 reads TGCGCCAGCAGCCAAACAAAAGACAGGGTCAATGAAAAACTGTTTTTT.

This rearrangement joins TRBV27 to TRBJ2-1; 7 positions agree with TRBD2. J gave up 3 bases and V 5 bases, and 4 bases lay outside the gene matches. The CDR3 has 14 residues. Germline V gene lookup returns CDR1 MNHEY and CDR2 SMNVEV (reference sequence). This chain's CDR3 is CASSISGNYNEQFF. CDR3 sequence (DNA): TGTGCCAGCAGTATAAGCGGGAACTACAATGAGCAGTTCTTC.

The chain joins TRBV9 to TRBJ2-3; D call uncertain. The CDR3 totals 15 residues. Germline CDR1 reads SGDLS; CDR2 reads YYNGEE. V gave up 3 bases and J gave up 2 bases, with 13 bases separating them. CDR3 amino acids: CASSGWPNYTDTQYF. CDR3 sequence (DNA): TGTGCCAGCAGCGGATGGCCGAATTACACAGATACGCAGTATTTT.

The chain employs TRBV14 and TRBJ2-7; possibly TRBD1 for D (6 bases). Germline lookup yields CDR1 SGHDN and CDR2 FVKESK. V shed 3 bases and J shed 5 bases, with 14 bases lying between them. The CDR3 contains 14 residues. The CDR3 nucleotides are TGTGCCAGCAGCCAGGGTAGGACAGTCCACGAGCAGTACTTC. It translates to CASSQGRTVHEQYF.

This clone was detected once. This rearrangement joins TRBV4-2 to TRBJ2-1; 7 bases are shared with TRBD1. Germline values: CDR1 LGHNA, CDR2 YNFKEQ. Losses at the gene ends were 5 bases for V and 4 bases for J; bases not matched to a gene: 8. The CDR3 loop spans 15 amino acids. The CDR3 sequence: CASSSTGSQYNEQFF. The DNA of the CDR3 is TGTGCCAGCAGCTCGACAGGGTCCCAGTACAATGAGCAGTTCTTC.

V gene TRBV3-1 (or the pseudogene TRBV3-2) combines with J gene TRBJ2-1; D assignment may be TRBD1 or TRBD2 (6 bases each). Trimming removed 7 bases at V and 3 bases at J, with 16 bases between. The CDR3 extends over 15 amino acids. Germline assignment: CDR1 LGHDT and CDR2 YNNKEL (reference sequence). DNA of the CDR3: TGTGCCAGCACCCCGGGGGCCCGAAACTACAATGAGCAGTTCTTC. It codes for CASTPGARNYNEQFF.

The rearrangement joins TRBV27 to TRBJ2-1; D gene ambiguous. The germline V gene encodes CDR1 MNHEY and CDR2 SMNVEV (reference sequence). The CDR3 covers 13 residues. V lost 3 bases and J 4 bases, leaving 7 bases between the germline ends. In nucleotides, the CDR3 is TGTGCCAGCAGTTTGGGCGGATACAATGAGCAGTTCTTC. This gives the protein CASSLGGYNEQFF.

As regards this clone: Other DNA sequences in the sample encode the same CDR3. The chain carries TRBV7-8 and TRBJ1-2; D may be TRBD1 (6 bases). Germline V CDR1 and CDR2: SGHVS, FQNEAQ. There are 13 residues in the CDR3. Trimming left V 5 bases short and J 8 bases short, with 15 bases between. The CDR3 bases are TGTGCCAGCAGCCTTAACAGGGTAGACGGCTACACCTTC. Protein: CASSLNRVDGYTF.